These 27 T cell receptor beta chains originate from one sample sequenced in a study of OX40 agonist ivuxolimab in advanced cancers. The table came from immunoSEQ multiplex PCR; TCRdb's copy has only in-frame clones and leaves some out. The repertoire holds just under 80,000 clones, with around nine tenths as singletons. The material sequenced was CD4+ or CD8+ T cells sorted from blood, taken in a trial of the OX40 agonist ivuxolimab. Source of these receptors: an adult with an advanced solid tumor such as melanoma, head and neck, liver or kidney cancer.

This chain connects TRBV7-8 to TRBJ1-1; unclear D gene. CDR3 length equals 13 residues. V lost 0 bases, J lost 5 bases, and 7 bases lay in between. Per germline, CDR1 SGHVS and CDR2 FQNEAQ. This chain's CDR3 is CASSLALQTEAFF. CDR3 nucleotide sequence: TGTGCCAGCAGCTTAGCCCTACAGACTGAAGCTTTCTTT.

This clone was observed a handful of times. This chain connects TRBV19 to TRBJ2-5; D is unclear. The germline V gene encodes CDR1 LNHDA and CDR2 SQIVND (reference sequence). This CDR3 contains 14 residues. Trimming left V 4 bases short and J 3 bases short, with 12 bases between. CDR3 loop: CASSSLRGEETQYF. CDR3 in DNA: TGTGCCAGTAGTAGCCTACGCGGAGAAGAGACCCAGTACTTC. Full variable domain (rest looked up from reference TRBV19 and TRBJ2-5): DGGITQSPKYLFRKEGQNVTLSCEQNLNHDAMYWYRQDPGQGLRLIYYSQIVNDFQKGDIAEGYSVSREKKESFPLTVTSAQKNPTAFYLCASSSLRGEETQYFGPGTRLLVL.

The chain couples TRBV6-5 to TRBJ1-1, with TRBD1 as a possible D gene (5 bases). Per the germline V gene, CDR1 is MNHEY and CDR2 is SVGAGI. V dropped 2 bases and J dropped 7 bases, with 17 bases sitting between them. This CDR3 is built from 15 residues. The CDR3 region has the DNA TGTGCCAGCAGTTACATCCCCCGGGGGTCCTTTGAAGCTTTCTTT. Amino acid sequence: CASSYIPRGSFEAFF.

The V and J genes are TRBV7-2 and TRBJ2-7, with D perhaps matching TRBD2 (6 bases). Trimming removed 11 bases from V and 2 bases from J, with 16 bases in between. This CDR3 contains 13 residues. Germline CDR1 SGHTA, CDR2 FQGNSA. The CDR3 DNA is TGTGCCTTAGAGGGCGGGAACGCCTACGAGCAGTACTTC. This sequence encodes CALEGGNAYEQYF.

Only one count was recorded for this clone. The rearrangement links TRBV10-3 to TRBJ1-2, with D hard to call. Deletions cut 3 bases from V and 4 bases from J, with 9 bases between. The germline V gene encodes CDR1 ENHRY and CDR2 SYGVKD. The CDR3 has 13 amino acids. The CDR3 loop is CAISEGFGYGYTF. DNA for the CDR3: TGTGCCATCAGTGAAGGGTTTGGCTATGGCTACACCTTC.

The CDR3 bases are TGTGCCAGCAATCTACAGGGGCCCACTGAAGCTTTCTTT. Translation: CASNLQGPTEAFF. The rearrangement joins TRBV5-6 to TRBJ1-1; TRBD1 matches 7 bases. The trim removed 6 bases at V and 4 bases at J, leaving 6 bases unmatched. The CDR3 spans 13 residues. Germline CDR1 is SGHDT and CDR2 is YYEEEE.

The DNA for the CDR3 is TGTGCCAGCAGCGCGGGGGACAGATCGAACACCGGGGAGCTGTTTTTT. Protein sequence: CASSAGDRSNTGELFF. J is TRBJ2-2 and V is TRBV9, with a weak D call TRBD1 (7 bases). V lost 3 bases to trimming and J lost 0 bases, with 12 bases between them. The CDR3 is 16 residues long. Germline CDR1 and CDR2: SGDLS and YYNGEE.

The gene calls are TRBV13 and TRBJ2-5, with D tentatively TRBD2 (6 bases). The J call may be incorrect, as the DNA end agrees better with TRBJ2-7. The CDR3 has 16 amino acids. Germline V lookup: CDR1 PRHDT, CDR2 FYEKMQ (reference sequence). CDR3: CASSLTTGELSYEQYF. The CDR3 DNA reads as TGTGCCAGCAGCTTAACTACGGGGGAACTCTCCTACGAGCAGTACTTC.

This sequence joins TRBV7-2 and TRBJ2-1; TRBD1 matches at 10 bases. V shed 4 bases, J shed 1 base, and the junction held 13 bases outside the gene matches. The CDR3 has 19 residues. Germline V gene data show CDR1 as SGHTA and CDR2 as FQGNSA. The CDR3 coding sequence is TGTGCCAGCAGCTCCCACCTGGCGACAGGGGGCAAATCCTACAATGAGCAGTTCTTC. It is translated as CASSSHLATGGKSYNEQFF.

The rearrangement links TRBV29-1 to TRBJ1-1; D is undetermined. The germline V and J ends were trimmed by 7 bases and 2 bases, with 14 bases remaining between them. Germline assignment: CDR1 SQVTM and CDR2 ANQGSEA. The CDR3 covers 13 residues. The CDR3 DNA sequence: TGCAGCGGACGGCCCGGGGTTAACACTGAAGCTTTCTTT. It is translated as CSGRPGVNTEAFF. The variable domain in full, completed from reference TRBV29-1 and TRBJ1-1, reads SAVISQKPSRDICQRGTSLTIQCQVDSQVTMMFWYRQQPGQSLTLIATANQGSEATYESGFVIDKFPISRPNLTFSTLTVSNMSPEDSSIYLCSGRPGVNTEAFFGQGTRLTVV.

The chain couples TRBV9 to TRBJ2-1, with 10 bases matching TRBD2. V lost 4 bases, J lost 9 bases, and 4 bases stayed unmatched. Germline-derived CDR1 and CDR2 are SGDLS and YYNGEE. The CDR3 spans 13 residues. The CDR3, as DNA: TGTGCCAGCAGCTCCCCTAGCGGGAGTGAGCAGTTCTTC. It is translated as CASSSPSGSEQFF.

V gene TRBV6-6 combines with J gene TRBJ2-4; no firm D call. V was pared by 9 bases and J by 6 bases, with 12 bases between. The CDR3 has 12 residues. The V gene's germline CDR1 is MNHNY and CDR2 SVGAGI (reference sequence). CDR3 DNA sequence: TGTGCCAGTAACCTCGGCACAAACATTCAGTACTTC. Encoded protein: CASNLGTNIQYF.

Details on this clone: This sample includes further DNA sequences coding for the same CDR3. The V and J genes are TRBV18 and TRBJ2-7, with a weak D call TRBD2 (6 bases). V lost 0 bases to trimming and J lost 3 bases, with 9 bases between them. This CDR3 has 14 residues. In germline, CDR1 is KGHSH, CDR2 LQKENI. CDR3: CASSPPGLNYEQYF. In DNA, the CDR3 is TGTGCCAGCTCACCACCGGGACTGAACTACGAGCAGTACTTC.

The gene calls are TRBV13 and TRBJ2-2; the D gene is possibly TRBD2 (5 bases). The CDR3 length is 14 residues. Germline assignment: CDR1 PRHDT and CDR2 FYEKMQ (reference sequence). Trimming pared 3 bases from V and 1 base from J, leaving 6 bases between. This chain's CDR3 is CASSFGGNTGELFF. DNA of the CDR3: TGTGCCAGCAGCTTTGGAGGGAACACCGGGGAGCTGTTTTTT.

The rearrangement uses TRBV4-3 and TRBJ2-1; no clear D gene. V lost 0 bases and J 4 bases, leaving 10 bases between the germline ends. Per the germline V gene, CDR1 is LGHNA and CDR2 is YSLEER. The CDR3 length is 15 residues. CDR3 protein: CASSQENADYNEQFF. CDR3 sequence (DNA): TGCGCCAGCAGCCAAGAAAATGCGGATTACAATGAGCAGTTCTTC.

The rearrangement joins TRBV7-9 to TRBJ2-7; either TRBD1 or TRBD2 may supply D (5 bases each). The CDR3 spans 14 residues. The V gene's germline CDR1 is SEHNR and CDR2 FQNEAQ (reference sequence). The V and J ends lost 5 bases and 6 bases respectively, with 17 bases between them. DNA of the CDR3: TGTGCCAGCAGCCCTGGGGACGCGGTCTCCGAGCAGTACTTC. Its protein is CASSPGDAVSEQYF. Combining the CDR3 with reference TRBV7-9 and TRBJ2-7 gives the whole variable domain DTGVSQNPRHKITKRGQNVTFRCDPISEHNRLYWYRQTLGQGPEFLTYFQNEAQLEKSRLLSDRFSAERPKGSFSTLEIQRTEQGDSAMYLCASSPGDAVSEQYFGPGTRLTVT.

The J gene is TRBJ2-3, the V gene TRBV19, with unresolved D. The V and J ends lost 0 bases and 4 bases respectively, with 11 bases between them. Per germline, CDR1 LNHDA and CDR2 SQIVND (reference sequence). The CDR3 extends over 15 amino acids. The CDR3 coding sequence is TGTGCCAGTAGTATAGATTCACATTGGGCAGATACGCAGTATTTT. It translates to CASSIDSHWADTQYF.

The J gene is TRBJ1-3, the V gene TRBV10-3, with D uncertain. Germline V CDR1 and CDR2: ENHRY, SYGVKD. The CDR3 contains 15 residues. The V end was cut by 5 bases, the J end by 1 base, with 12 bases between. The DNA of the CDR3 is TGTGCCATCAGTACTTCCGTGGGATCTGGAAACACCATATATTTT. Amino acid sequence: CAISTSVGSGNTIYF.

CDR3 protein: CASSESRLAGTDNEQFF. The CDR3 DNA reads TGCGCCAGCAGTGAGTCCAGACTAGCGGGGACCGACAATGAGCAGTTCTTC. The chain carries TRBV10-2 and TRBJ2-1; TRBD2 matches 11 bases. The CDR3 loop spans 17 amino acids. Trimming cost V 0 bases and J 5 bases; bases outside gene matches: 6. Germline CDR1 reads WSHSY; CDR2 reads SAAADI.

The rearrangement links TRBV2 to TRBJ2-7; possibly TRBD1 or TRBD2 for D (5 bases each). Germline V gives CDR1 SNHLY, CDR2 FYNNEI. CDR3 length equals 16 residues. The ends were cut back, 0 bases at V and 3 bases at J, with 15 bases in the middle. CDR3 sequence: CASSEALGAGHYEQYF. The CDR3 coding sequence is TGTGCCAGCAGTGAAGCGCTGGGAGCAGGGCACTACGAGCAGTACTTC. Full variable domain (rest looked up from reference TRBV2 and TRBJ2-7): EPEVTQTPSHQVTQMGQEVILRCVPISNHLYFYWYRQILGQKVEFLVSFYNNEISEKSEIFDDQFSVERPDGSNFTLKIRSTKLEDSAMYFCASSEALGAGHYEQYFGPGTRLTVT.

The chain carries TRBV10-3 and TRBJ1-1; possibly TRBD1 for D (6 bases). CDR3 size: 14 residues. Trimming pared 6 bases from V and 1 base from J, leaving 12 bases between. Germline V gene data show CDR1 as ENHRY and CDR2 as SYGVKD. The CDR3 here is CAIRGGGANTEAFF. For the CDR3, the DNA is TGTGCCATCAGGGGAGGGGGGGCGAACACTGAAGCTTTCTTT.

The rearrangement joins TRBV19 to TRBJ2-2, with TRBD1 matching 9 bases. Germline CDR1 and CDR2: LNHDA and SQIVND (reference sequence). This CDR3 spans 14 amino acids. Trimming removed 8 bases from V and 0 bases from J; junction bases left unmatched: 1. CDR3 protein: CASGQGPNTGELFF. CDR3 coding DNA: TGTGCCAGTGGACAGGGGCCGAACACCGGGGAGCTGTTTTTT.

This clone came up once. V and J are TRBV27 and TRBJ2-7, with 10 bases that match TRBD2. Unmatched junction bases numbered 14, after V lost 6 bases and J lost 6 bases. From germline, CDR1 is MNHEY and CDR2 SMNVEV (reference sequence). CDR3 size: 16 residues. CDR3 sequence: CASRSSPGLAVLEQYF. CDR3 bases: TGTGCCAGCAGATCGTCCCCCGGACTAGCGGTACTCGAGCAGTACTTC.

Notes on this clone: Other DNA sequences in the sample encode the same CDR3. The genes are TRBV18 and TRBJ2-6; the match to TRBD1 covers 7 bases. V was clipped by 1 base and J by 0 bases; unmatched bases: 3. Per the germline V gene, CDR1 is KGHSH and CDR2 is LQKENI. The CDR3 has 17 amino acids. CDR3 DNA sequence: TGTGCCAGCTCACCACTACCAGGGGGCTCTGGGGCCAACGTCCTGACTTTC. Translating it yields CASSPLPGGSGANVLTF.

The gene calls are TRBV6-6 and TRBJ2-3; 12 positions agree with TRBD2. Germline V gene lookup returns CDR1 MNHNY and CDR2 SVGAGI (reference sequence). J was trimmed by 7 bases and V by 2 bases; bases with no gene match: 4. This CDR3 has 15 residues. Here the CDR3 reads CASSYATSGRYTQYF. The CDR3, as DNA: TGTGCCAGCAGTTACGCGACTAGCGGGAGATATACGCAGTATTTT.

Written as DNA, the CDR3 is TGTGCCAGCAGACCAGGGGGGGATGGTGAAAAACTGTTTTTT. Translating gives CASRPGGDGEKLFF. This rearrangement joins TRBV28 to TRBJ1-4; 7 bases line up with TRBD1. J lost 7 bases, V lost 6 bases, and 8 bases had no gene match. Germline V gene data show CDR1 as MDHEN and CDR2 as SYDVKM. The CDR3 consists of 14 residues.

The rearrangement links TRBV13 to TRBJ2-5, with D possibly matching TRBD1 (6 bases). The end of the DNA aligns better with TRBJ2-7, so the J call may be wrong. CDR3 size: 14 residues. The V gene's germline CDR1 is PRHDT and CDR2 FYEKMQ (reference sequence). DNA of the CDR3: TGTGCCAGCAGCTTACAGGGGCCGACCTACGAGCAGTACTTC. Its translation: CASSLQGPTYEQYF.